Listed below are T cell receptor beta chains from one sample, sequenced in a study of Graves' ophthalmopathy and Graves' hyperthyroidism. One entry per CDR3 protein, called by TCRdb with MiXCR from the multiplex PCR reads. The sample yields a few hundred thousand distinct CDR3 sequences, 20% to 25% seen once. The sample was peripheral blood. Source of these receptors: a woman between 18 and 29 years old with stable Graves' hyperthyroidism. CDR3s include the opening cysteine and the closing phenylalanine or tryptophan. The D gene is left open where the match is weak. Rows give clone size only sometimes, using once, few, many, or a class for an expanded clone.

j_call	clone_size	v_call	d_call	cdr3_aa	cdr3_nt
TRBJ2-2	many	TRBV28	NA	CASTIFGGILFF	TGTGCCAGCACGATCTTCGGTGGGATCCTGTTTTTT
TRBJ2-2	many	TRBV6-2/TRBV6-3	NA	CASSYSDTAGELFF	TGTGCCAGCAGTTACTCGGACACTGCCGGGGAGCTGTTTTTT
TRBJ1-5	few	TRBV12-3/TRBV12-4	NA	CASSLQGLHQPQHF	TGTGCCAGCAGTTTGCAGGGCCTGCATCAGCCCCAGCATTTT
TRBJ1-4	many	TRBV4-1	NA	CASSQDGRGGNEKLFF	TGCGCCAGCAGCCAAGATGGTCGAGGAGGTAATGAAAAACTGTTTTTT
TRBJ1-5	many	TRBV5-8	NA	CASSLAWSNQPQHF	TGTGCCAGCAGCTTGGCCTGGAGCAATCAGCCCCAGCATTTT
TRBJ2-5	many	TRBV15	NA	CATSRGHLGGAPETQYF	TGTGCCACCAGCAGAGGACACCTTGGCGGAGCCCCAGAGACCCAGTACTTC
TRBJ2-5	many	TRBV28	TRBD2	CASSFSGSGKETQYF	TGTGCCAGCAGTTTTAGCGGGAGCGGGAAAGAGACCCAGTACTTC
TRBJ2-7	many	TRBV7-2	TRBD1	CASSPGTGLVYEQYF	TGTGCCAGCAGCCCCGGGACAGGACTCGTCTACGAGCAGTACTTC
TRBJ2-2	NA	TRBV30	NA	CAWSVLTGELFF	TGTGCCTGGAGTGTGTTGACCGGGGAGCTGTTTTTT
TRBJ2-7	many	TRBV10-3	NA	CAIKEATGPYEQYF	TGTGCCATCAAGGAGGCCACAGGACCCTACGAGCAGTACTTC
TRBJ1-1	many	TRBV6-1	TRBD1	CASLRGRGFPEAFF	TGTGCCAGCCTCAGGGGCAGGGGGTTTCCTGAAGCTTTCTTT
TRBJ1-1	many	TRBV15	NA	CATSREPPVTEAFF	TGTGCCACCAGCAGAGAGCCCCCCGTTACTGAAGCTTTCTTT
TRBJ2-5	many	TRBV20-1	NA	CSAQTRSETQYF	TGCAGTGCACAGACTAGATCAGAGACCCAGTACTTC
TRBJ1-1	few	TRBV28	NA	CAIALRMNTEAFF	TGTGCCATCGCCCTACGGATGAACACTGAAGCTTTCTTT
TRBJ2-7	NA	TRBV3-1	TRBD2	CASSQGTSSDEQYF	TGTGCCAGCAGCCAAGGGACTAGCTCCGACGAGCAGTACTTC
TRBJ2-5	many	TRBV20-1	TRBD2	CSAILAGTETQYF	TGCAGTGCTATTCTAGCGGGTACGGAGACCCAGTACTTC
TRBJ2-7	few	TRBV6-1	NA	CVSSAGQSSYGQYF	TGTGTCAGCAGTGCCGGACAGAGCTCCTACGGGCAGTACTTC
TRBJ2-7	many	TRBV10-3	TRBD1	CAISSRDRGTEQYF	TGTGCCATCAGCAGCCGGGACAGGGGGACCGAGCAGTACTTC
TRBJ1-6	many	TRBV28	TRBD1	CASSPTDRFYNSPLHF	TGTGCCAGCAGTCCCACGGACAGGTTCTATAATTCACCCCTCCACTTT
TRBJ2-5	NA	TRBV12-3/TRBV12-4	TRBD2	CASSWTSGPTQYF	TGTGCCAGCAGTTGGACTAGCGGCCCAACCCAGTACTTC
TRBJ2-1	many	TRBV6-2/TRBV6-3	TRBD2	CASRRGLAVDNEKFF	TGTGCCAGCAGGCGGGGACTAGCGGTGGACAATGAGAAGTTCTTC
TRBJ1-3	many	TRBV6-1	NA	CASSEVRPFSGNTIYF	TGTGCCAGCAGTGAAGTCAGGCCTTTCTCTGGAAACACCATATATTTT
TRBJ2-4	few	TRBV25-1	NA	CASSADLPPKNIQYF	TGTGCCAGCAGTGCTGACCTACCGCCCAAAAACATTCAGTACTTC
TRBJ2-2	NA	TRBV6-2/TRBV6-3	NA	CASSYPLGGELFF	TGTGCCAGCAGTTACCCCTTGGGCGGGGAGCTGTTTTTT
TRBJ2-4	many	TRBV20-1	TRBD2	CSAPPQLAGDLLAKNIQYF	TGCAGTGCTCCCCCCCAACTAGCGGGAGACCTTCTAGCCAAAAACATTCAGTACTTC
TRBJ2-1	NA	TRBV11-2	NA	CASSRGGGEEDNEKFF	TGTGCCAGCAGCCGAGGGGGGGGAGAGGAGGACAATGAGAAGTTCTTC
TRBJ2-5	many	TRBV4-1	TRBD2	CASSQDRTSGKQETQYF	TGCGCCAGCAGCCAAGATCGGACTAGCGGGAAGCAAGAGACCCAGTACTTC
TRBJ2-2	once	TRBV12-5	TRBD2	CASGLGLAGKNTGELFF	TGTGCTAGTGGTTTGGGGCTAGCGGGAAAGAACACCGGGGAGCTGTTTTTT
TRBJ1-1	NA	TRBV30	NA	CAWSVGGLMNTEAFF	TGTGCCTGGAGTGTAGGTGGACTTATGAACACTGAAGCTTTCTTT
TRBJ2-7	NA	TRBV15	NA	CATSEGPPKDEQYF	TGTGCCACCAGCGAGGGGCCGCCCAAGGACGAGCAGTACTTC
TRBJ1-1	many	TRBV6-1	NA	CASSEAPMEAFF	TGTGCCAGCAGTGAAGCGCCCATGGAAGCTTTCTTT
TRBJ1-2	NA	TRBV3-1	NA	CASSTAGVGGYTF	TGTGCCAGCAGCACAGCAGGGGTTGGAGGCTACACCTTC
TRBJ2-2	many	TRBV6-2/TRBV6-3	TRBD2	CASQPAQRETGELFF	TGTGCCAGTCAACCAGCACAGCGGGAGACCGGGGAGCTGTTTTTT
TRBJ2-5	NA	TRBV24-1	NA	CATSEPGPQETQYF	TGTGCCACCAGTGAGCCGGGACCCCAAGAGACCCAGTACTTC
TRBJ2-7	many	TRBV15	NA	CATSRDSGSEQYF	TGTGCCACCAGCAGAGATAGCGGAAGCGAGCAGTACTTC
TRBJ2-7	many	TRBV28	NA	CASSFGIYEQYF	TGTGCCAGCAGTTTTGGAATCTACGAGCAGTACTTC